One and the same sample provided the 30 T cell receptor beta chains below, sequenced in a study of OX40 agonist ivuxolimab in advanced cancers. The method was immunoSEQ multiplex PCR; TCRdb's version includes in-frame clones alone and lacks a portion of them. The repertoire holds 55,000 to 70,000 clones, with roughly 80% as singletons. Sequences were derived from CD4+ or CD8+ T cells sorted from blood, sampled in a trial of the OX40 agonist ivuxolimab. Receptors were obtained from an adult with an advanced solid tumor such as melanoma, head and neck, liver or kidney cancer.

This clone has just a few counts. The V gene is TRBV5-8, the J gene TRBJ1-5, with 9 bases identical to TRBD1. Trimming at V came to 4 bases and at J to 5 bases, leaving 16 bases not matched to a gene. The CDR3 loop spans 18 amino acids. Germline V gene sequence: CDR1 SGHTS, CDR2 YDEGEE. In DNA, the CDR3 is TGTGCCAGCAGCCTGATTTCTATTAGGGACAGGGATGATCAGCCCCAGCATTTT. Its protein is CASSLISIRDRDDQPQHF.

This clone appeared once. The rearrangement links TRBV28 to TRBJ2-3; either TRBD1 or TRBD2 may supply D (5 bases each). Germline CDR1 MDHEN, CDR2 SYDVKM. The CDR3 length is 14 residues. The V and J ends lost 4 bases and 4 bases respectively, with 12 bases between them. CDR3 DNA: TGTGCCAGCAGTTCGGGACCTGTGGCAGATACGCAGTATTTT. This sequence encodes CASSSGPVADTQYF.

The chain carries TRBV2 and TRBJ1-1; tentative D call: TRBD1 (5 bases). Germline-derived CDR1 and CDR2 are SNHLY and FYNNEI. This CDR3 comprises 18 residues. V gave up 4 bases and J gave up 6 bases, with 27 bases separating them. The CDR3 DNA sequence: TGTGCCAGCAGTGGGTCAGCCGCTTGGGATAGGGGATACGCTGAAGCTTTCTTT. It is translated as CASSGSAAWDRGYAEAFF.

The chain employs TRBV5-8 and TRBJ1-4, with 8 bases identical to TRBD1. V lost 5 bases and J lost 0; bases outside the gene matches: 6. Germline CDR1 is SGHTS and CDR2 is YDEGEE. There are 16 residues in the CDR3. DNA for the CDR3: TGTGCCAGCAGAGAAACAGGGGGATCAACTAATGAAAAACTGTTTTTT. Translating gives CASRETGGSTNEKLFF.

The table lists this clone with a count of one. The chain employs TRBV7-9 and TRBJ2-5; 12 bases are a match to TRBD1. The CDR3 sequence is 15 residues long. Trimming removed 6 bases from V and 5 bases from J; junction bases left unmatched: 7. The germline gives CDR1 SEHNR, CDR2 FQNEAQ (reference sequence). The CDR3 reads CASRSGTGGFETQYF. The DNA for the CDR3 is TGTGCCAGCAGATCCGGGACAGGGGGCTTCGAGACCCAGTACTTC.

The chain employs TRBV5-3 and TRBJ2-7; weak D call: TRBD1 (6 bases). TRBV5-3 is assigned to the ORF class and has an uncertain function. The V and J ends lost 4 bases and 2 bases respectively, with 16 bases between them. This CDR3 contains 15 residues. The CDR3 coding sequence is TGTGCCAGAAGCCGGGGACAAATTCTTCCCTACGAGCAGTACGTC. Translating it yields CARSRGQILPYEQYV.

The gene calls are TRBV9 and TRBJ2-3; tentative D call: TRBD1 (6 bases). Germline V CDR1 and CDR2: SGDLS, YYNGEE. CDR3 length: 13 residues. The ends were cut back, 5 bases at V and 5 bases at J, with 12 bases in the middle. The CDR3 DNA reads TGTGCCAGCAGTCCAGGGGATGGAGATACGCAGTATTTT. It codes for CASSPGDGDTQYF. Full variable domain (missing parts from reference TRBV9 and TRBJ2-3): DSGVTQTPKHLITATGQRVTLRCSPRSGDLSVYWYQQSLDQGLQFLIQYYNGEERAKGNILERFSAQQFPDLHSELNLSSLELGDSALYFCASSPGDGDTQYFGPGTRLTVL.

The rearrangement uses TRBV19 and TRBJ2-3; TRBD2 might be the D (6 bases). The germline gives CDR1 LNHDA, CDR2 SQIVND (reference sequence). Trimming cost V 6 bases and J 6 bases, with 13 bases left between them. The CDR3 totals 13 residues. The CDR3 bases are TGTGCCAGTAGACCTGGGACTCCCGATACGCAGTATTTT. Encoded protein: CASRPGTPDTQYF.

V and J are TRBV13 and TRBJ2-4, with a possible D match to TRBD1 (5 bases). CDR3 size: 17 residues. From germline, CDR1 is PRHDT and CDR2 FYEKMQ (reference sequence). Trimming removed 5 bases at V and 2 bases at J, with 19 bases between. CDR3 sequence reads: CASSALRGLGPKNIQYF. CDR3 DNA sequence: TGTGCCAGCAGCGCCCTTCGCGGCCTGGGGCCCAAAAACATTCAGTACTTC.

The V call is TRBV6-5, the J call TRBJ2-7; possibly TRBD1 or TRBD2 for D (5 bases each). The CDR3 extends over 13 amino acids. Between the trimmed V and J ends, which lost 6 bases and 7 bases, there was a span of 16 bases. CDR1 and CDR2 (germline): MNHEY, SVGAGI. CDR3 region: CASRGTAIPEQYF. CDR3 DNA sequence: TGTGCCAGCAGAGGGACCGCAATCCCGGAGCAGTACTTC.

On this clone itself: One end of the junction varies from germline; a read error may be responsible. This chain connects TRBV7-2 to TRBJ2-5, with no clear D. CDR3 size: 12 residues. Germline CDR1 reads SGHTA; CDR2 reads FQGNSA. The CDR3 reads CASSFDQEAQYF. The CDR3 DNA sequence: TGTGCCAGCAGCTTCGACCAAGAGGCCCAGTACTTC. The variable domain in full, with the rest retrieved from reference TRBV7-2 and TRBJ2-5, is GAGVSQSPSNKVTEKGKDVELRCDPISGHTALYWYRQSLGQGLEFLIYFQGNSAPDKSGLPSDRFSAERTGGSVSTLTIQRTQQEDSAVYLCASSFDQEAQYFGPGTRLLVL.

This clone was counted a single time. This rearrangement joins TRBV29-1 to TRBJ2-7; 10 bases agree with TRBD2. J gave up 4 bases and V 4 bases, and 7 bases lay outside the gene matches. CDR3 size: 14 residues. Per germline, CDR1 SQVTM and CDR2 ANQGSEA. Written as DNA, the CDR3 is TGCAGCGTTGTGGCTAGCGGGAGCATATACGAGCAGTACTTC. Translation gives CSVVASGSIYEQYF.

V gene TRBV18 combines with J gene TRBJ1-3, with 7 positions matching TRBD1. The CDR3 contains 15 residues. V lost 6 bases to trimming and J lost 0 bases; unmatched junction nucleotides: 5. Germline CDR1 KGHSH, CDR2 LQKENI. CDR3 residues: CASSTTGSSGNTIYF. CDR3 bases: TGTGCCAGCTCCACGACAGGGTCCTCTGGAAACACCATATATTTT.

This chain uses TRBV5-1 with TRBJ2-2; no clear D. Trimming removed 2 bases at V and 1 base at J, with 15 bases between. CDR1 and CDR2 from the germline V gene are SGHRS and YFSETQ. CDR3 length equals 17 residues. The CDR3 reads CASSFSLTGLNTGELFF. CDR3 coding DNA: TGCGCCAGCAGCTTCAGCTTGACCGGATTGAACACCGGGGAGCTGTTTTTT. Filled out from reference TRBV5-1 and TRBJ2-2, the complete variable domain reads KAGVTQTPRYLIKTRGQQVTLSCSPISGHRSVSWYQQTPGQGLQFLFEYFSETQRNKGNFPGRFSGRQFSNSRSEMNVSTLELGDSALYLCASSFSLTGLNTGELFFGEGSRLTVL.

This clone was seen only once. The chain couples TRBV28 to TRBJ2-5; 9 nucleotides line up with TRBD1. Germline-derived CDR1 and CDR2 are MDHEN and SYDVKM. This CDR3 is built from 15 residues. V dropped 5 bases and J dropped 4; count of bases not matched to a gene: 8. DNA for the CDR3: TGTGCCAGCAGTACCGGACAGGGGAGGGCAGAGACCCAGTACTTC. This gives the protein CASSTGQGRAETQYF.

The V call is TRBV12-5, the J call TRBJ2-2; no firm D call. Germline CDR1 LGHNT, CDR2 FRNRAP. The CDR3 contains 14 residues. V was trimmed by 5 bases and J by 3 bases, leaving 10 bases between them. The DNA for the CDR3 is TGTGCTAGTGGTGGGTCCGGATACACCGGGGAGCTGTTTTTT. It encodes CASGGSGYTGELFF.

The chain uses TRBV25-1 and TRBJ2-7; perhaps TRBD1 as D (6 bases). Trimming took 8 bases from V and 0 from J, leaving 17 bases between them. CDR3 length equals 15 residues. Germline CDR1 and CDR2: MGHDK and SYGVNS. DNA of the CDR3: TGTGCCAGCGGGACGTTCCGACAGGCCTCCTACGAGCAGTACTTC. Its protein product is CASGTFRQASYEQYF.

This clone was picked up a small number of times. The rearrangement uses TRBV7-3 and TRBJ2-2, with no clear D. This CDR3 contains 12 residues. Trimming shortened V by 5 bases and J by 8 bases, and 9 bases separated the two germline ends. Looked up from germline, CDR1 is SGHTA and CDR2 is FQGTGA. The CDR3 sequence is CASSIGEGELFF. The DNA of the CDR3 is TGTGCCAGCAGCATCGGTGAGGGGGAGCTGTTTTTT. Together with reference TRBV7-3 and TRBJ2-2, the CDR3 gives the full variable domain: GAGVSQTPSNKVTEKGKYVELRCDPISGHTALYWYRQSLGQGPEFLIYFQGTGAADDSGLPNDRFFAVRPEGSVSTLKIQRTERGDSAVYLCASSIGEGELFFGEGSRLTVL.

V and J are TRBV7-2 and TRBJ2-5; perhaps D is TRBD1 or TRBD2 (6 bases each). This CDR3 region has 16 residues. Germline lookup yields CDR1 SGHTA and CDR2 FQGNSA. V lost 5 bases to trimming and J lost 1 base, with 17 bases between them. The CDR3 here is CASSGGLGRAQETQYF. The CDR3 DNA sequence: TGTGCCAGCAGCGGGGGGCTGGGGCGAGCCCAAGAGACCCAGTACTTC.

The CDR3 loop is CASSLTMADTQYF. For the CDR3, the DNA is TGTGCCAGCAGCTTAACGATGGCAGATACGCAGTATTTT. This rearrangement joins TRBV7-3 to TRBJ2-3; D gene uncertain. Germline lookup yields CDR1 SGHTA and CDR2 FQGTGA. This CDR3 comprises 13 residues. V was trimmed by 0 bases and J by 4 bases, leaving 5 bases between them. Based on the CDR3 plus reference TRBV7-3 and TRBJ2-3, the full variable domain is GAGVSQTPSNKVTEKGKYVELRCDPISGHTALYWYRQSLGQGPEFLIYFQGTGAADDSGLPNDRFFAVRPEGSVSTLKIQRTERGDSAVYLCASSLTMADTQYFGPGTRLTVL.

The J gene is TRBJ2-3, the V gene TRBV5-5; D not certain. The length of the CDR3 is 13 residues. Germline CDR1 reads SGHKS; CDR2 reads YYEKEE (reference sequence). V lost 1 base, J lost 6 bases, and 9 bases lay in between. This CDR3 reads CASSLITADTQYF. The CDR3 region has the DNA TGTGCCAGCAGCTTGATTACGGCGGATACGCAGTATTTT.

The table lists this clone with a few counts. J is TRBJ1-5 and V is TRBV28, with TRBD1 identical over 7 bases. Trimming cost V 7 bases and J 0 bases; bases outside gene matches: 12. The CDR3 totals 17 residues. From germline, CDR1 is MDHEN and CDR2 SYDVKM. For the CDR3, the DNA is TGTGCCAGCATGGGGACAGAGGCTAAGTATAGCAATCAGCCCCAGCATTTT. Translation: CASMGTEAKYSNQPQHF.

This chain links TRBV5-4 with TRBJ2-5, with TRBD2 matching 13 bases. The junction had 12 bases not matched to a gene; V was cut back by 5 bases and J by 5 bases. The CDR3 contains 17 residues. The germline V gene encodes CDR1 SGHNT and CDR2 YYREEE (reference sequence). The DNA for the CDR3 is TGTGCCAGCAGAGCCGGGACTAGCGGGGCTTCCGGGGAGACCCAGTACTTC. It yields the protein CASRAGTSGASGETQYF.

This chain uses TRBV19 with TRBJ1-6; the D is unclear. The CDR3 length is 14 residues. Germline CDR1 is LNHDA and CDR2 is SQIVND (reference sequence). V was clipped by 1 base and J by 9 bases, with 10 bases between them. Here the CDR3 DNA reads TGTGCCAGTAGTATAGGGGGAGCCGGTTCACCCCTCCACTTT. As protein: CASSIGGAGSPLHF.

The CDR3 loop reads CASSEARSSGINEQFF. CDR3 in DNA: TGTGCCAGCAGTGAAGCGCGGTCTAGCGGGATCAATGAGCAGTTCTTC. The chain employs TRBV2 and TRBJ2-1, with TRBD2 matching 9 bases. V was pared by 0 bases and J by 6 bases, with 6 bases of the junction left unmatched. The length of the CDR3 is 16 residues. The germline V gene encodes CDR1 SNHLY and CDR2 FYNNEI.

The V call is TRBV15, the J call TRBJ2-1, with unresolved D. Germline lookup yields CDR1 LNHNV and CDR2 YYDKDF (reference sequence). V was shortened by 0 bases and J by 5 bases, with 5 bases between the two germline ends. This CDR3 comprises 13 residues. This CDR3 reads CATSRDYNNEQFF. The CDR3 nucleotides read TGTGCCACCAGCAGAGACTATAACAATGAGCAGTTCTTC.

The chain uses TRBV7-9 and TRBJ2-3; D unclear. Germline V gives CDR1 SEHNR, CDR2 FQNEAQ (reference sequence). The CDR3 runs 15 residues. Trimming left V 5 bases short and J 1 base short, with 13 bases between. CDR3 sequence (DNA): TGTGCCAGCAGCCGACCGGCGGCTGGCACAGATACGCAGTATTTT. Translating gives CASSRPAAGTDTQYF.

Here the CDR3 DNA reads TGCGCCAGCAGCTTGTTTTACGGTCCCTACGAGCAGTACGTC. Its protein is CASSLFYGPYEQYV. The chain has TRBV5-1 and TRBJ2-7; D not certain. CDR1 is SGHRS, CDR2 YFSETQ, per germline. The CDR3 is 14 amino acids. The V gene lost 1 base and the J gene lost 2 bases, with 10 bases spanning the gap.

The chain recombines TRBV7-6 with TRBJ1-3; D is undetermined. The CDR3 is 13 residues long. Trimming shortened V by 0 bases and J by 1 base, and 1 base separated the two germline ends. Per the germline V gene, CDR1 is SGHVS and CDR2 is FNYEAQ. The CDR3 DNA follows: TGTGCCAGCAGCTTAGCATCTGGAAACACCATATATTTT. Translating gives CASSLASGNTIYF.

This clone was seen a few times. The chain has TRBV7-2 and TRBJ2-2, with D perhaps TRBD1 (7 bases). The germline V and J ends were trimmed by 1 base and 4 bases, with 10 bases remaining between them. The CDR3 is made up of 15 amino acids. CDR1 and CDR2 from the germline V gene are SGHTA and FQGNSA. For the CDR3, the DNA is TGTGCCAGCAGCTTAGACAGGGGAGGCACCGGGGAGCTGTTTTTT. Translating it yields CASSLDRGGTGELFF.